This T cell receptor (beta chain) stems from a study of T-cell reconstitution after alpha-beta-depleted transplantation in children. Whole-study findings and limits: One year after transplant, T-cell counts and diversity came mostly from newly produced T cells. There were some patients whose high TCRbeta diversity at day 60 came from surviving recipient T cells and thymic progenitors. Expanded graft clones, several hundred of them, were reportedly the source of alpha-beta T cells about two months after transplant.

Unique molecular identifiers tagged the TCRbeta library. TCRdb fed the PCR reads into MiXCR, producing one record per CDR3 protein. The profile covers 600,000 to 700,000 distinct CDR3 sequences, with about an eighth appearing a single time and around 0.79% taken by the ten largest. This clonotype was seen repeatedly, ten times or more. Its antigen is unknown. CDR1 and CDR2 (germline): MNHEY, SMNVEV (reference sequence). CDR3 size: 15 residues. V lost 10 bases and J lost 2; bases outside the gene matches: 13. This material consisted of PBMCs, taken before TCRalphabeta/CD19-depleted stem cell transplant. V and J are TRBV27 and TRBJ2-7; TRBD1 matches at 8 bases. The TCR was taken from a girl aged 2-10 years with congenital amegakaryocytic thrombocytopenia, due to receive a stem cell transplant. CDR3 coding DNA: TGTGCCACCCCTAAGACAGGGGCGAAGGCCTACGAGCAGTACTTC. Amino acids: CATPKTGAKAYEQYF.